This T cell receptor (beta chain) was recovered during a study of cytomegalovirus exposure and HLA in healthy donors (dated by TCRdb to the late 2010s). Background for the entire study: An earlier analysis of approximately 640 of the donors reported about 250 Gb of sequence data and some 120 million unique TCR beta sequences from 150 million to 200 million T cells. Roughly 300 gigabases of sequencing data and 91 million or so unique TCR sequences made up an early release that covered approximately 620 HLA-typed donors. Among the roughly 380 genotyped donors, around 81% belonged to the genetic ancestry cluster associated with self-reported Caucasian donors. The study was designed to test whether signatures of past pathogen exposure could be identified by cataloging public T cell receptors. The T cell repertoires of under 700 subjects were profiled by immunosequencing and related to cytomegalovirus serostatus. Besides the first cohort of about 730 subjects, a separate validation cohort made up of 95 to 150 different subjects was used. To predict cytomegalovirus infection status, the study brought together high-throughput TCR immunosequencing, statistical association of individual TCRs with disease status, and machine learning. A later analysis re-examined previously published TCR beta repertoires from over 500 donors and added high-resolution HLA genotyping to investigate patterns of TCR occurrence. Rather than using new phenotypic data, the later analysis identified candidate immune exposures from TCR beta sequences and from how often those sequences occurred across donors. An earlier analysis of around 640 of the donors used high-throughput TCR beta sequencing to judge whether each TCR beta V gene segment behaved as functional or pseudogenic. Donor age, sex, ethnicity and CMV serostatus were compiled together with the repertoire data. In a later genetic analysis, genome-wide SNP genotypes for about 55% of the roughly 700 donors were used, and that subset was treated as a discovery cohort. Every repertoire in the discovery cohort had been generated on one and the same sequencing platform. HLA typing covered class I and class II loci at four-digit resolution. The number of typed donors differed by locus: 629-630 for A, B, C, DRB1 and DQB1; 522 for DQA1; some 610 for DPA1; and some 430 for DPB1. About five DR-DQ haplotypes were handled as single units for association and clustering because linkage in the cohort was strong. On average, roughly 250,000 unique TCR beta nucleotide sequences were sequenced per donor among about 400 genotyped donors of the cohort, with roughly 18% of those sequences being non-productive. Results and caveats for the whole study, not just this receptor: The authors suggested that the approach could potentially be extended to other disease states and immunological phenotypes. A later analysis reported that several top co-occurrence clusters appeared linked to parvovirus B19, influenza, CMV and Epstein-Barr virus. At a false discovery rate of 0.05, a later analysis linked some 18,000 TCR beta sequences to specific HLA alleles. A cluster of highly shared sequence variants was judged likely to be a technical artifact of the sequencing pipeline. Correlated functional status among segregating V segments might reflect linkage disequilibrium, but an unknown experimental factor could not be ruled out. Because HLA typing was unavailable for some donors at each locus, only the typed subset was used in association tests. While some public TCRs were present in many individuals, most TCR sequences turned up only very rarely across donors. A further reported finding was that TCR beta sequences accurately predicted the HLA-A and HLA-B alleles for most subjects in the first cohort. A few of the identified cytomegalovirus-associated TCR beta chains were confirmed in vitro to be specific for cytomegalovirus antigens. Compared with the roughly 720-donor mean, donors in an Asian-associated ancestry cluster had fewer N-insertions in productive TCRs, according to a later genetic analysis. In a later analysis, HLA-associated TCR beta chains were found to be more clonally expanded and to have lower generation probabilities than equally common non-associated chains. Sequencing depth was assumed to be roughly uniform across donors in the presence/absence analyses, though that assumption may not hold. The cohort was sequenced for TCR beta chains only, and without alpha or paired-chain data the features that could be detected were limited. In a later genetic analysis, a missense DCLRE1C variant was associated with V-gene and J-gene trimming of TCR beta chains, and the association was replicated in an independent cohort. Fewer than 20 rarely observed V segments, including chromosome 9 orphons, were excluded from the earlier analysis of about 600 of the donors because counts were too low. CMV serostatus was the only immune exposure information available for the cohort. When HLA alleles, especially DR and DQ, strongly co-occurred, attributing TCR associations to individual alleles was difficult. In a later analysis, most CMV-associated TCR beta chains were found to appear HLA-restricted, with HLA associations seemingly driven largely by CMV exposure. The study listed approximately 150 TCR beta chains as associated with cytomegalovirus. Because the 87-base-pair reads could not distinguish some IMGT-functional V segments, including TRBV6-2 and TRBV6-3, those segments were excluded. An earlier analysis of around 500 of the donors showed that most TCR beta V segments appeared in productive rearrangements either about 87% or about 30% of the time, which broadly matched IMGT annotations. In both the original and validation cohorts, the classifier was reported to diagnose cytomegalovirus status with high specificity and sensitivity. A later analysis found that TCR association rates varied across HLA loci, with DRB1 alleles showing the most associated TCRs and HLA-C alleles the fewest.

To note about this clone: Its antigen remains unidentified. No qualities accompany the bases; no much larger clone lies one base away.

The cohort was made up of 666 healthy bone marrow donors. At the time of sampling, every cohort member was nominally healthy, though immune exposures that went unrecorded were likely present. The donor was CMV seronegative and was included in the group of 352 seronegative cohort members. Every donor gave a peripheral blood sample, and the peripheral blood mononuclear cells from that sample were used for TCR beta sequencing. The Qiagen DNeasy Blood Extraction Kit was used to extract genomic DNA from the blood cell samples. Library preparation was by the immunoSEQ multiplex PCR assay. A mixture of 60 forward primers for TCR Vbeta segments and 13 reverse primers for TCR Jbeta segments was used in the multiplex PCR. The CDR3 region of rearranged TCR beta genes was amplified from genomic DNA by a multiplex PCR assay. The amplified TCR beta libraries were sequenced on the Illumina HiSeq System as 87-base-pair reads. The authors' pipeline ran thus. A later analysis counted approximately 76 million unique TCR beta chains across the 670 or so repertoires, and 10 million to 12 million of these chains were shared by at least two donors. Raw reads were error-corrected and collapsed into unique sequences by a nearest-neighbor algorithm in which closely related sequences were merged to remove PCR and sequencing errors. V, D and J gene segments were assigned by aligning CDR3 sequences to IMGT reference sequences. For a sequence to be retained, a match of at least six nucleotides to both a V gene segment and a J gene segment was required. Rearrangements were classified as productive when the CDR3 lacked stop codons and remained in frame with V and J, and all other rearrangements were classified as non-productive. CDR3 was defined according to IMGT convention as the region running from the second conserved V-encoded cysteine to the conserved J-encoded phenylalanine. The earlier analysis of about 590 of the donors excluded sequences that lacked an unambiguous match to a single V gene segment. In an earlier analysis of approximately 590 of the donors, V segments were called functional above 56.7% productive rearrangements and were called segregating when the between-donor standard deviation exceeded 5%. To diagnose cytomegalovirus status from the catalog of TCR beta chain sequences, a statistical classification framework was built. In a later analysis, V and J genes were assigned by comparing TCR nucleotide sequences against IMGT/GENE-DB human TR gene sequences. In a later analysis, CDR3 sequences and most-parsimonious VDJ recombination scenarios were assigned using the TCRdist pipeline. A later analysis defined each TCR beta chain by its CDR3 amino acid sequence plus V-gene family, and excluded reads lacking a unique V-gene family. As a way to deal with suspected cross-contamination and a sequencing artifact, a later analysis dropped nearly 600 nucleotide sequences that were highly shared and had low generation probability. A later analysis calculated a clonal expansion index for each public chain from normalized within-repertoire ranks of inferred template counts. In a later analysis, generation probabilities were computed using a VDJ recombination model fitted to out-of-frame rearrangements, and the results were checked against IGoR. A later analysis scored TCR-TCR, TCR-HLA and TCR-CMV co-occurrence with hypergeometric tests, applying a repertoire-size bias correction to TCR pairs. To estimate false discovery rates, a later analysis permuted the HLA or CMV assignments 20 times. In a later analysis, co-occurring TCRs were grouped with DBSCAN, and TCRdist sequence similarity was added when clustering was performed within HLA-allele-positive subsets. For co-occurrence clustering, repertoires with fewer than 30,000 or more than 120,000 public chains were excluded, along with five or six repertoires with anomalous nucleotide sharing. The table was pulled from immuneACCESS by TCRdb, which kept in-frame rearrangements only. Such tables lose some clones; where checked, under half of the loss comes from unresolved V genes, and the rest has no known cause. Clone size and V and J calls were adopted from that table, with D and trimming inferred from the DNA. This sample lists about 180,000 clones; approximately 84% were detected once. The ten most abundant clones make up around 4.8% of the sample.

The germline V gene gives CDR1 as MGHRA and CDR2 as YSYEKL. Between the V and J ends, shortened by 4 bases and 5 bases respectively, the junction contains 20 bases. Taken from cysteine to phenylalanine, the CDR3 has 16 residues. Left in the record is the CDR3 DNA by itself, 48 bases read in frame from the first base. The V gene is TRBV4-1 and the J gene is TRBJ1-2; possibly the D gene is TRBD1, per 5 matching bases. The sequence was collected from a man between 18 and 35 years old in good health and CMV-seronegative. The specimen was PBMCs. The CDR3 corresponds to CASSRRGGAARYGYTF. The DNA is TGCGCCAGCAGCCGGCGGGGAGGGGCGGCGAGATATGGCTACACCTTC.